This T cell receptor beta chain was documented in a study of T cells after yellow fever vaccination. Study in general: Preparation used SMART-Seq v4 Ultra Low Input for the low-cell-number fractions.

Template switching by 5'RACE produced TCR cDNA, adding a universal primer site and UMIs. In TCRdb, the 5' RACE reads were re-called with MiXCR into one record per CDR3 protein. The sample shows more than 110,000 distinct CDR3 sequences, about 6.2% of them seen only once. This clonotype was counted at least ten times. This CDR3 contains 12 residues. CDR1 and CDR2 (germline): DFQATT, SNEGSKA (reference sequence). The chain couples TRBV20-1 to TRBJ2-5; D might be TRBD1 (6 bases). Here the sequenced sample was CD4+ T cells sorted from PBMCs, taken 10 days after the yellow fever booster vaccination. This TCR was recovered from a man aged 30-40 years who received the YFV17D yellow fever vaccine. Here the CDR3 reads CSSVRGPETQYF. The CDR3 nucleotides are TGCAGCAGCGTCAGGGGTCCGGAGACCCAGTACTTC.